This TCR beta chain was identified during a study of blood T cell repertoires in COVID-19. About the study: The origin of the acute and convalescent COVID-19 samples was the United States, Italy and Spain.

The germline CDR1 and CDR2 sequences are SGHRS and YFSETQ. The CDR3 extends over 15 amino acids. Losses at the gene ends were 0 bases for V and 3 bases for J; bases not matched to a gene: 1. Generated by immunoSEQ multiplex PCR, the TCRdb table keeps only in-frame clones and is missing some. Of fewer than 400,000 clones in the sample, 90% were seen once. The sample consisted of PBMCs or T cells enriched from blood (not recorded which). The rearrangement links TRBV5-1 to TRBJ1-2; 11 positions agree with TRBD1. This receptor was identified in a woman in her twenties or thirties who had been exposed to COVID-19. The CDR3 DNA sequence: TGCGCCAGCAGCTTGGGGACAGGGGGCGACTATGGCTACACCTTC. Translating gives CASSLGTGGDYGYTF.